These 2 T cell receptor beta chains were all obtained from the same sample, sequenced in a study of T-cell memory formation after mild COVID-19. TCRdb re-called the 5' RACE reads with MiXCR, one entry per CDR3 protein. The sample has around 180,000 distinct CDR3 sequences; roughly 16% are singletons. Material for sequencing was PBMCs or a T cell subset sorted from them (not recorded which). The receptor set was obtained from an adult woman who had mild COVID-19 (a few samples of this study predate the infection). Cell type and time point are not known.

The genes are TRBV20-1 and TRBJ2-7, with TRBD1 matching over 9 bases. Germline V lookup: CDR1 DFQATT, CDR2 SNEGSKA (reference sequence). This CDR3 comprises 15 residues. J was trimmed by 0 bases and V by 0 bases; bases with no gene match: 3. Here the CDR3 reads CSARDLGQGSYEQYF. CDR3 sequence (DNA): TGCAGTGCTAGAGATTTGGGACAGGGCTCCTACGAGCAGTACTTC.

The V and J genes are TRBV5-1 and TRBJ2-2; weak D call: TRBD2 (5 bases). The CDR3 has 15 residues. Deletions cut 4 bases from V and 1 base from J, with 11 bases between. Germline-derived CDR1 and CDR2 are SGHRS and YFSETQ. The CDR3 reads CASSGGLGNTGELFF. CDR3 nucleotide sequence: TGCGCCAGCAGCGGTGGACTGGGGAACACCGGGGAGCTGTTTTTT. The complete variable domain, with remaining parts taken from reference TRBV5-1 and TRBJ2-2, reads KAGVTQTPRYLIKTRGQQVTLSCSPISGHRSVSWYQQTPGQGLQFLFEYFSETQRNKGNFPGRFSGRQFSNSRSEMNVSTLELGDSALYLCASSGGLGNTGELFFGEGSRLTVL.